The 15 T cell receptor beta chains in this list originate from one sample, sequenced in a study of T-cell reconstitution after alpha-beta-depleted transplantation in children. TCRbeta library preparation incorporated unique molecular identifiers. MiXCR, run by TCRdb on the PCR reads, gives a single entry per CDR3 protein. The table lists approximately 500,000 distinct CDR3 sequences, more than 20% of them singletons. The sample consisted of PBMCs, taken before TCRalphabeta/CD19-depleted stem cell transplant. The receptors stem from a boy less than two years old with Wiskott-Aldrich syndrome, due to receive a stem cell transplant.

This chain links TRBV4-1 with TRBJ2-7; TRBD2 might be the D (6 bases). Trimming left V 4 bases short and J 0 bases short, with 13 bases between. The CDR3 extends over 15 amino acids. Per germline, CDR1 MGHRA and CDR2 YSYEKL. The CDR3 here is CASSRISGSSYEQYF. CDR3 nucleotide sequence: TGCGCCAGCAGCCGTATTAGCGGTAGCTCCTACGAGCAGTACTTC.

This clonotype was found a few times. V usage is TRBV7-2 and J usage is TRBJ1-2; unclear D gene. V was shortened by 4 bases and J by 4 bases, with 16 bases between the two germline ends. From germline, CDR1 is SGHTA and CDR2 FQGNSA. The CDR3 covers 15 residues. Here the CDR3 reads CASSSEIGRTYGYTF. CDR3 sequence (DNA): TGTGCCAGCAGCTCCGAGATAGGACGGACCTATGGCTACACCTTC.

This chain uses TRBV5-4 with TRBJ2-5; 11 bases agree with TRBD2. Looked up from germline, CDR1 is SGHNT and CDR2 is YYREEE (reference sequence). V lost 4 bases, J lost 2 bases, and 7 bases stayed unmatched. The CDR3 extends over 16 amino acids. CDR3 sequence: CASSHRLAGGQETQYF. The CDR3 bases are TGTGCCAGCAGCCACAGGCTAGCGGGAGGTCAAGAGACCCAGTACTTC. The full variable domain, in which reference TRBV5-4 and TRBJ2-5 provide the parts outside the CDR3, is ETGVTQSPTHLIKTRGQQVTLRCSSQSGHNTVSWYQQALGQGPQFIFQYYREEENGRGNFPPRFSGLQFPNYSSELNVNALELDDSALYLCASSHRLAGGQETQYFGPGTRLLVL.

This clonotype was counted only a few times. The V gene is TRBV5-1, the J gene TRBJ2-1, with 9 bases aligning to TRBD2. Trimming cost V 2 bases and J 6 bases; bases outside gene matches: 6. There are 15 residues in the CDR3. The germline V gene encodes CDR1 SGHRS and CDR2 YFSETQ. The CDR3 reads CASSFSGRGANEQFF. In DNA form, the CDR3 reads TGCGCCAGCAGCTTTAGCGGGAGAGGCGCCAATGAGCAGTTCTTC.

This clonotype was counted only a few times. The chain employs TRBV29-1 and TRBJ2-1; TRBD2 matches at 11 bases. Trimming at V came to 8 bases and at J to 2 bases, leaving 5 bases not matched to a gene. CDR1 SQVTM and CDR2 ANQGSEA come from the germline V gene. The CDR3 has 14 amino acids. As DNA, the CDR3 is TGCAGCACTAGCGGGAGAGGGGCCTACAATGAGCAGTTCTTC. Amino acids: CSTSGRGAYNEQFF.

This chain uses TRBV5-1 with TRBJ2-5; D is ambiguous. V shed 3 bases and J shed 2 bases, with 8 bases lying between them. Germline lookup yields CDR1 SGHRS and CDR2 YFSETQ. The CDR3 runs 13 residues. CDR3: CASSSRAQETQYF. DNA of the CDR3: TGCGCCAGCAGCTCAAGGGCACAAGAGACCCAGTACTTC.

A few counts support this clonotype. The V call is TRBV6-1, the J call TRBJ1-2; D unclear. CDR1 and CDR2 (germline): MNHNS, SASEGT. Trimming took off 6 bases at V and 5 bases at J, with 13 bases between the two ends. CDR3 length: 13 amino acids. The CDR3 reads CASRQGFQYGYTF. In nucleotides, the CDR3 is TGTGCCAGCAGACAAGGGTTCCAGTATGGCTACACCTTC.

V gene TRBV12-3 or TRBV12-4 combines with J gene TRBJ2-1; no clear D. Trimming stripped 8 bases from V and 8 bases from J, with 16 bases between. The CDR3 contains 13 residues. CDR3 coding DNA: TGTGCCAGCCTACAAAGAAAGAGCGATGAGCAGTTCTTC. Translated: CASLQRKSDEQFF.

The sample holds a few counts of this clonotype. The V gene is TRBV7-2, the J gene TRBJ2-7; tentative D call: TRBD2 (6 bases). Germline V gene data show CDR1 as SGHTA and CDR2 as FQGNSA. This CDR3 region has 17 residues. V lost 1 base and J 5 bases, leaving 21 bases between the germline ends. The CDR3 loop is CASSLVPRLAYGDEQYF. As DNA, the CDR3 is TGTGCCAGCAGCTTAGTCCCCCGGCTAGCGTATGGCGACGAGCAGTACTTC. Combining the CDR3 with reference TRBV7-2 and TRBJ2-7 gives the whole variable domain GAGVSQSPSNKVTEKGKDVELRCDPISGHTALYWYRQSLGQGLEFLIYFQGNSAPDKSGLPSDRFSAERTGGSVSTLTIQRTQQEDSAVYLCASSLVPRLAYGDEQYFGPGTRLTVT.

The CDR3 region has the DNA TGTGCCAGTAGCATGCCGGGACAGGGAATGAACACTGAAGCTTTCTTT. Amino acids: CASSMPGQGMNTEAFF. This chain links TRBV19 with TRBJ1-1, with TRBD1 identical over 9 bases. Germline assignment: CDR1 LNHDA and CDR2 SQIVND (reference sequence). Unmatched junction bases numbered 8, after V lost 6 bases and J lost 0 bases. This CDR3 has 16 residues.

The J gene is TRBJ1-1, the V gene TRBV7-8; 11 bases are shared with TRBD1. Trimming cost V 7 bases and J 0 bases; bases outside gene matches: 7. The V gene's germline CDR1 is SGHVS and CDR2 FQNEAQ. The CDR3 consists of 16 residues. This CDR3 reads CASTEDRGPMNTEAFF. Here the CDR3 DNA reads TGTGCCAGCACCGAGGACAGGGGGCCGATGAACACTGAAGCTTTCTTT. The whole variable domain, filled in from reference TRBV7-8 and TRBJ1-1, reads GAGVSQSPRYKVAKRGQDVALRCDPISGHVSLFWYQQALGQGPEFLTYFQNEAQLDKSGLPSDRFFAERPEGSVSTLKIQRTQQEDSAVYLCASTEDRGPMNTEAFFGQGTRLTVV.

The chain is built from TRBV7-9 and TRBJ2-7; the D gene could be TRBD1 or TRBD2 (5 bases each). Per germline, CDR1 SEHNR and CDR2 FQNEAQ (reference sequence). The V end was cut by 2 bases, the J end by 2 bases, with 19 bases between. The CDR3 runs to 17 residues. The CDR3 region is CASSLLSRGSETYEQYF. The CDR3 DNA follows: TGTGCCAGCAGCTTATTATCAAGGGGTAGCGAGACCTACGAGCAGTACTTC.

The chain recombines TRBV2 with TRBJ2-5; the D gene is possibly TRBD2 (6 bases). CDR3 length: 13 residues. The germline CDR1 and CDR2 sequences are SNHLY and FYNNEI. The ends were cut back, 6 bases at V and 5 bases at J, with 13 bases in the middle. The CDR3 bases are TGTGCCAGCAGGCGGGATTTCGGGGAGACCCAGTACTTC. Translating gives CASRRDFGETQYF.

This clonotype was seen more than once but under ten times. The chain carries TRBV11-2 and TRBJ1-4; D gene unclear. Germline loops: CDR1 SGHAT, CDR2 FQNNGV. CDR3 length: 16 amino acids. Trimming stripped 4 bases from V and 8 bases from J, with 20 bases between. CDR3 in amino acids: CASSSTRLVVKEKLFF. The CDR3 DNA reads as TGTGCCAGCAGCTCTACACGTTTAGTTGTAAAAGAAAAACTGTTTTTT.

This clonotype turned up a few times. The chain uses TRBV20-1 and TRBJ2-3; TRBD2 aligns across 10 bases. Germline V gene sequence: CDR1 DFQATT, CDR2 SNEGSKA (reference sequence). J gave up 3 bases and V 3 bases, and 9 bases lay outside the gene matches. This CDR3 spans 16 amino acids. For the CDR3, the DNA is TGCAGTGCTAGTCGAGCGGGAGGGCTATGGACAGATACGCAGTATTTT. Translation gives CSASRAGGLWTDTQYF.